A single sample is the source of the 15 T cell receptor beta chains below, sequenced in a study of blood T cell repertoires in COVID-19. Sequencing was performed with immunoSEQ multiplex PCR; in TCRdb, only in-frame clones are kept and a portion is missing. This sample has some 120,000 clones, with nearly 90% found just once. Sequencing was performed on peripheral blood. The receptors come from an elderly woman with acute or convalescent COVID-19.

J is TRBJ1-5 and V is TRBV27; 9 nucleotides align to TRBD1. The V segment lost 6 bases and the J segment 6 bases; nucleotides outside the gene matches: 12. This CDR3 spans 16 amino acids. Germline assignment: CDR1 MNHEY and CDR2 SMNVEV (reference sequence). This CDR3 reads CASRPLDRGRVQPQHF. The CDR3 DNA reads TGTGCCAGCAGGCCCTTGGACAGGGGAAGAGTTCAGCCCCAGCATTTT.

The rearrangement joins TRBV18 to TRBJ1-2; 8 nucleotides match TRBD1. The junction had 1 base not matched to a gene; V was cut back by 3 bases and J by 7 bases. CDR1 is KGHSH and CDR2 is LQKENI in the germline V gene. The CDR3 runs to 12 residues. CDR3 residues: CASSPDRAGYTF. The DNA for the CDR3 is TGTGCCAGCTCACCGGACAGGGCTGGCTACACCTTC.

This clone was counted a single time. This CDR3 is CASSAENTEAFF. The CDR3 DNA is TGTGCCAGCAGCGCAGAGAACACTGAAGCTTTCTTT. The chain recombines TRBV11-3 with TRBJ1-1; D not resolved. V was clipped by 5 bases and J by 1 base, with 5 bases between them. CDR3 length: 12 residues. Germline V gives CDR1 SGHNT, CDR2 YENEEA. The full variable domain, with the rest looked up from reference TRBV11-3 and TRBJ1-1, is EAGVVQSPRYKIIEKKQPVAFWCNPISGHNTLYWYLQNLGQGPELLIRYENEEAVDDSQLPKDRFSAERLKGVDSTLKIQPAELGDSAVYLCASSAENTEAFFGQGTRLTVV.

The V and J genes are TRBV19 and TRBJ1-1; the match to TRBD1 covers 10 bases. The CDR3 contains 14 residues. V gave up 5 bases and J gave up 5 bases; unmatched junction bases: 5. The germline V gene encodes CDR1 LNHDA and CDR2 SQIVND (reference sequence). The CDR3 nucleotides read TGTGCCAGTAGTTATCCGGGACAGGGGACTGAAGCTTTCTTT. Its translation: CASSYPGQGTEAFF.

V and J are TRBV9 and TRBJ1-2, with 7 bases that match TRBD1. With 4 bases clipped from V and 3 bases from J, the junction kept 6 bases outside the gene matches. Germline loops: CDR1 SGDLS, CDR2 YYNGEE. This CDR3 contains 14 residues. The CDR3 protein is CASSPGQDYYGYTF. The CDR3 DNA reads TGTGCCAGCAGCCCCGGACAGGACTACTATGGCTACACCTTC.

CDR3 loop: CASSWGTGPFSGYTF. The CDR3 DNA is TGTGCCAGTAGTTGGGGGACAGGGCCCTTTTCTGGCTACACCTTC. The gene calls are TRBV19 and TRBJ1-2, with 9 bases that match TRBD1. The junction had 11 bases not matched to a gene; V was cut back by 5 bases and J by 7 bases. This CDR3 comprises 15 residues. In germline, CDR1 is LNHDA, CDR2 SQIVND (reference sequence).

Only one count was recorded for this clone. CDR3 DNA: TGTGCCAGCAGCCAAGATCCGTCGGTCGAGCAGTACTTC. Residues: CASSQDPSVEQYF. The chain recombines TRBV4-2 with TRBJ2-7; D gene ambiguous. V lost 0 bases and J 6 bases, leaving 9 bases between the germline ends. The CDR3 is 13 amino acids. Germline lookup yields CDR1 LGHNA and CDR2 YNFKEQ.

This rearrangement joins TRBV2 to TRBJ2-3; 7 bases agree with TRBD2. Germline V gene sequence: CDR1 SNHLY, CDR2 FYNNEI. J was trimmed by 3 bases and V by 9 bases; bases with no gene match: 3. This CDR3 has 12 amino acids. Written as DNA, the CDR3 is TGTGCCAGTCGGCGGGAGACAGATACGCAGTATTTT. Its translation: CASRRETDTQYF.

This clone appeared a single time. This sequence joins TRBV27 and TRBJ2-3; D perhaps matches TRBD2 (6 bases). Germline CDR1 reads MNHEY; CDR2 reads SMNVEV (reference sequence). The CDR3 consists of 13 residues. The V end lost 6 bases, the J end lost 0 bases, and 7 bases lay between the germline ends. In nucleotides, the CDR3 is TGTGCCAGCAGGAGCGGGAGCACAGATACGCAGTATTTT. This translates into CASRSGSTDTQYF.

V and J are TRBV7-2 and TRBJ1-2; D call uncertain. CDR3 size: 14 residues. The V gene's germline CDR1 is SGHTA and CDR2 FQGNSA. Trimming shortened V by 0 bases and J by 2 bases, and 7 bases separated the two germline ends. CDR3 DNA sequence: TGTGCCAGCAGCTTAGCGCACCAGAACTATGGCTACACCTTC. Encoded protein: CASSLAHQNYGYTF.

The rearrangement links TRBV7-2 to TRBJ1-1; D is uncertain. CDR3 length: 14 residues. Germline V CDR1 and CDR2: SGHTA, FQGNSA. Trimming pared 5 bases from V and 2 bases from J, leaving 12 bases between. DNA of the CDR3: TGTGCCAGCAGCGGCAGCCTACTAAACACTGAAGCTTTCTTT. Translation: CASSGSLLNTEAFF.

The gene calls are TRBV6-5 and TRBJ1-6, with a tentative D call TRBD1 (5 bases). The CDR3 has 14 residues. V gave up 2 bases and J gave up 7 bases, with 9 bases separating them. Per the germline V gene, CDR1 is MNHEY and CDR2 is SVGAGI. CDR3 sequence: CASSYGAQNSPLHF. CDR3 DNA sequence: TGTGCCAGCAGTTACGGGGCGCAGAATTCACCCCTCCACTTT.

The CDR3 region is CASSLEGGGNQPQHF. The CDR3 DNA reads TGTGCCAGCAGCTTAGAAGGGGGTGGCAATCAGCCCCAGCATTTT. The chain has TRBV7-2 and TRBJ1-5; a weak D match, TRBD1 (6 bases). V was clipped by 1 base and J by 2 bases, with 9 bases between them. This CDR3 comprises 15 residues. Germline lookup yields CDR1 SGHTA and CDR2 FQGNSA.

This sequence joins TRBV6-6 and TRBJ2-1, with 12 positions matching TRBD2. The CDR3 is 15 amino acids. Germline V lookup: CDR1 MNHNY, CDR2 SVGAGI (reference sequence). V trimming: 4 bases; J trimming: 8 bases; junction bases outside the gene matches: 6. CDR3 nucleotide sequence: TGTGCCAGCAGTTTACTAGCGGGGGGAAGGGATGAGCAGTTCTTC. This sequence encodes CASSLLAGGRDEQFF.

The J gene is TRBJ1-5, the V gene TRBV19, with a possible D match to TRBD1 (6 bases). Germline CDR1 LNHDA, CDR2 SQIVND (reference sequence). Trimming removed 5 bases from V and 4 bases from J, with 15 bases in between. This CDR3 spans 15 amino acids. The CDR3 sequence: CASSSQGNGNQPQHF. CDR3 nucleotide sequence: TGTGCCAGTAGTTCACAGGGCAATGGGAATCAGCCCCAGCATTTT.